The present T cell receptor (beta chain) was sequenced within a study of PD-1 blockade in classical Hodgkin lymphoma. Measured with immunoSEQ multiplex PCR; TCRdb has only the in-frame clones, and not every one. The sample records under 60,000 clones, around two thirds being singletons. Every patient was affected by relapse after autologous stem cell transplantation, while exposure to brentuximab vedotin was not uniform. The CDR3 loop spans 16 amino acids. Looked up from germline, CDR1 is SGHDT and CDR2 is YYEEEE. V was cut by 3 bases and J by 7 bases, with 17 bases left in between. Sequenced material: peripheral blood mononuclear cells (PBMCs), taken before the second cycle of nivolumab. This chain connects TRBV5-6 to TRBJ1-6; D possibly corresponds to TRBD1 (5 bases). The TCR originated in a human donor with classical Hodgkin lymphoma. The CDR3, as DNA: TGTGCCAGCAGCTCATGGTGGCAGGGAGGGAATTCACCCCTCCACTTT. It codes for CASSSWWQGGNSPLHF.